This T cell receptor beta chain was retrieved from a study of OX40 agonist ivuxolimab in advanced cancers. Profiling relied on immunoSEQ multiplex PCR, and the TCRdb table lists in-frame clones only, not all of them. The data show about 7,800 clones, with 73% seen just once and 58% held by the top ten. Germline CDR1 MDHEN, CDR2 SYDVKM. This CDR3 spans 17 amino acids. The V segment lost 8 bases and the J segment 2 bases; nucleotides outside the gene matches: 12. This chain links TRBV28 with TRBJ2-2, with 9 bases fitting TRBD1. This sequence originates from an adult with an advanced solid tumor such as melanoma, head and neck, liver or kidney cancer. This specimen consisted of CD4+ or CD8+ T cells sorted from blood, obtained in a trial of the OX40 agonist ivuxolimab. Here the CDR3 DNA reads TGTGCCAGCTGCGAATTAAGGACAGGGGAAAACACCGGGGAGCTGTTTTTT. This codes for CASCELRTGENTGELFF.